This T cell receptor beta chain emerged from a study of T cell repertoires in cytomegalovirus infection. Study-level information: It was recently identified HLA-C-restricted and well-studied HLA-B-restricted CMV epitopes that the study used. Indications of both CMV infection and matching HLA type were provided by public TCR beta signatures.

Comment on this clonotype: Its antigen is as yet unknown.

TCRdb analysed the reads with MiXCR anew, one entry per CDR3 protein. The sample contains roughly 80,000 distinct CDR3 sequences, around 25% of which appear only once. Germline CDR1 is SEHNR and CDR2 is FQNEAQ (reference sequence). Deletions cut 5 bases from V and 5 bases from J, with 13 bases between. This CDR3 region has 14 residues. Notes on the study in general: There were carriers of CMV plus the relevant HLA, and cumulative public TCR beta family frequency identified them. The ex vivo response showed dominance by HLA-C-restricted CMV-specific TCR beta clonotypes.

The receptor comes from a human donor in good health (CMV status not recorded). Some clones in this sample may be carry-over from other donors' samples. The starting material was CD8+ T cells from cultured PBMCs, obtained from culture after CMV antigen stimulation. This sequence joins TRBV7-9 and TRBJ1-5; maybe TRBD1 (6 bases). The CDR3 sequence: CASSPDRPDQPQHF. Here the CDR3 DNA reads TGTGCCAGCAGCCCAGACAGGCCCGATCAGCCCCAGCATTTT.